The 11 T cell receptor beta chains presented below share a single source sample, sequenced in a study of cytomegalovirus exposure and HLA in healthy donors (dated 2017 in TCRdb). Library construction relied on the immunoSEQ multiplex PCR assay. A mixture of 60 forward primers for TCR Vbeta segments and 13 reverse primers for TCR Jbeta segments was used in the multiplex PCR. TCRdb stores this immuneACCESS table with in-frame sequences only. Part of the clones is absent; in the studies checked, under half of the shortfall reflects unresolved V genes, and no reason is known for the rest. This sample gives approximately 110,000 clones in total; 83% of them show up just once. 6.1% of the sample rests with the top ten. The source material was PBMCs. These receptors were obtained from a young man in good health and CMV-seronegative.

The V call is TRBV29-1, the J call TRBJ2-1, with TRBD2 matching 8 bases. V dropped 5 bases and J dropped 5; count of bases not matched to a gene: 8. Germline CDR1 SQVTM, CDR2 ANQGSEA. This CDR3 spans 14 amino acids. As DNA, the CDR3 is TGCAGCGTTAAGAGCGGGAGCGTCAACAATGAGCAGTTCTTC. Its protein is CSVKSGSVNNEQFF.

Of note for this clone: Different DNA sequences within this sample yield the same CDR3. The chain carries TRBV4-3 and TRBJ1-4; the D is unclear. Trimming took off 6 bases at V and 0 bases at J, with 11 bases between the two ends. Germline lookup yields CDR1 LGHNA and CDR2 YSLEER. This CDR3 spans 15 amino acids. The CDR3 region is CASSQWQATNEKLFF. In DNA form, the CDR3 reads TGCGCCAGCAGTCAATGGCAGGCAACTAATGAAAAACTGTTTTTT.

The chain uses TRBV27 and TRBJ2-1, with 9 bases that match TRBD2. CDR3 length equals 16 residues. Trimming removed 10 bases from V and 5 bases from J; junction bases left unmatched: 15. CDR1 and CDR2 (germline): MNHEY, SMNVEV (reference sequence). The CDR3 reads CATKGLTAGGNNEQFF. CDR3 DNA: TGTGCCACCAAAGGACTGACCGCGGGAGGGAACAATGAGCAGTTCTTC.

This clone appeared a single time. The CDR3 coding sequence is TGCGCCAGCAGCCAAGACCTGGACAGGCCCACAGATACGCAGTATTTT. It codes for CASSQDLDRPTDTQYF. This chain connects TRBV4-3 to TRBJ2-3; 7 bases line up with TRBD1. The CDR3 consists of 16 residues. With 0 bases clipped from V and 2 bases from J, the junction kept 5 bases outside the gene matches. The V gene's germline CDR1 is LGHNA and CDR2 YSLEER.

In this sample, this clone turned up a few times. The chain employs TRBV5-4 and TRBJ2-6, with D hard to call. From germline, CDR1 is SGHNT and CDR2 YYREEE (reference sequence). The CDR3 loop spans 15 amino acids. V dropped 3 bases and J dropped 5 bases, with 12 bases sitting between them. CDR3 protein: CASSSPGTRANVLTF. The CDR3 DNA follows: TGTGCCAGCAGCTCGCCAGGTACCCGGGCCAACGTCCTGACTTTC.

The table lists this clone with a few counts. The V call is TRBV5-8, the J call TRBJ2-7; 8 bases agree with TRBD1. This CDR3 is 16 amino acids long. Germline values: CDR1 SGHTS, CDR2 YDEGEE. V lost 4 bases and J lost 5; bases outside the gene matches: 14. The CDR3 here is CASSPIVRDRTHEQYF. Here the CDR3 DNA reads TGTGCCAGCAGCCCGATCGTCCGGGACAGGACCCACGAGCAGTACTTC. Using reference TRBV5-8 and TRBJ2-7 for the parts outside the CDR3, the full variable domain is EAGVTQSPTHLIKTRGQQATLRCSPISGHTSVYWYQQALGLGLQFLLWYDEGEERNRGNFPPRFSGRQFPNYSSELNVNALELEDSALYLCASSPIVRDRTHEQYFGPGTRLTVT.

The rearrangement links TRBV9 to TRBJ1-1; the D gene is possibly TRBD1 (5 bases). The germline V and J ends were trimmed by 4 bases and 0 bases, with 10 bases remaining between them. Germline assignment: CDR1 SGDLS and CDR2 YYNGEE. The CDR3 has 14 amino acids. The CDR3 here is CASSWGGMNTEAFF. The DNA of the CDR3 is TGTGCCAGCAGCTGGGGGGGGATGAACACTGAAGCTTTCTTT.

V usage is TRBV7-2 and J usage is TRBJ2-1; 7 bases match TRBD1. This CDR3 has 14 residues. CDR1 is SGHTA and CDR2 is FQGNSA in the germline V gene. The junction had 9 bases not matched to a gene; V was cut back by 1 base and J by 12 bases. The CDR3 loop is CASSLDVWDRLQFF. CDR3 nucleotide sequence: TGTGCCAGCAGCTTAGATGTCTGGGACAGACTGCAGTTCTTC.

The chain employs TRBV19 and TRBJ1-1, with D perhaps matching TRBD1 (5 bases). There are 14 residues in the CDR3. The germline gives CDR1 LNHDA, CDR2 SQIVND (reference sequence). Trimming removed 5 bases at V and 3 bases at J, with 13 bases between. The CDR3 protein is CASSPTGGYTEAFF. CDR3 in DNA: TGTGCCAGTAGTCCCACGGGGGGGTACACTGAAGCTTTCTTT.

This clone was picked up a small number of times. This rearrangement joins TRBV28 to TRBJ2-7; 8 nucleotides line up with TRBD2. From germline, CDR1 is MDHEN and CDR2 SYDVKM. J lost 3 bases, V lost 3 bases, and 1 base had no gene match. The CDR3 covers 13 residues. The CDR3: CASSFRGGYEQYF. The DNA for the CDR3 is TGTGCCAGCAGTTTTCGGGGGGGCTACGAGCAGTACTTC.

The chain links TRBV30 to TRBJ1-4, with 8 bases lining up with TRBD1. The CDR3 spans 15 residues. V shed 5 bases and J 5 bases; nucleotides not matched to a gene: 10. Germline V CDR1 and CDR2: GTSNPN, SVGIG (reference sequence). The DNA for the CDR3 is TGTGCCTGGGGGACAGGCGGCATTTCGAATGAAAAACTGTTTTTT. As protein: CAWGTGGISNEKLFF.